The 27 T cell receptor beta chains below all came from one sample that was sequenced in a study of a mutant IDH1 vaccine in newly diagnosed glioma (dated by TCRdb to the early 2020s). Library preparation was by the immunoSEQ multiplex PCR assay. Entries here come from immuneACCESS through TCRdb and include only in-frame sequences with V and J called. Some clones fail to appear in such tables; in the studies checked, an unresolved V gene covers under half of the shortfall, and the cause of the remainder is unknown. The sample table contains 58,000 or so clones; only one count was recorded for roughly four fifths of them. The ten most abundant clones make up about 3.3% of the sample. Sample time point, as interpreted from the label and publication: week 47, end of study. Each vaccine dose was 300 ug of a 20-mer mutant IDH1 peptide in Montanide, given subcutaneously with topical imiquimod. No antigen has been identified for these receptors.

The sample in question was PBMCs, obtained from a glioma patient whose treatment included an IDH1 peptide vaccine. The receptors come from a woman aged 50 to 60 with glioma.

This clone was picked up one time. The chain has TRBV5-1 and TRBJ1-2, with 9 bases matching TRBD1. The trim removed 4 bases at V and 4 bases at J, leaving 8 bases unmatched. Germline V lookup: CDR1 SGHRS, CDR2 YFSETQ. The CDR3 is 15 residues long. CDR3 bases: TGCGCCAGCAGCCCGCGACAGGGGGTGGGCTATGGCTACACCTTC. Protein sequence: CASSPRQGVGYGYTF.

The chain couples TRBV6-5 to TRBJ2-7; D is possibly TRBD1 (6 bases). This CDR3 comprises 12 residues. Germline V gene sequence: CDR1 MNHEY, CDR2 SVGAGI. V lost 8 bases and J 6 bases, leaving 14 bases between the germline ends. The CDR3 nucleotides are TGTGCCAGCCGAGACAGGTCTTTCGAGCAGTACTTC. As protein: CASRDRSFEQYF.

The chain recombines TRBV9 with TRBJ1-2; 8 bases match TRBD1. V was clipped by 3 bases and J by 6 bases; unmatched bases: 7. Germline CDR1 SGDLS, CDR2 YYNGEE. CDR3 length: 14 amino acids. Here the CDR3 reads CASSAQGAGDGYTF. CDR3 bases: TGTGCCAGCAGCGCTCAGGGGGCTGGGGATGGCTACACCTTC.

The sample holds one count of this clone. The rearrangement links TRBV6-1 to TRBJ1-2; D possibly corresponds to TRBD1 (5 bases). This CDR3 has 15 amino acids. V lost 2 bases and J 4 bases, leaving 14 bases between the germline ends. Germline assignment: CDR1 MNHNS and CDR2 SASEGT. CDR3 protein: CASSESQGLSYGYTF. CDR3 nucleotides: TGTGCCAGCAGTGAATCGCAGGGACTGAGCTATGGCTACACCTTC.

The J gene is TRBJ2-7, the V gene TRBV6-5; tentatively, D is TRBD1 or TRBD2 (5 bases each). The germline V gene has CDR1 MNHEY and CDR2 SVGAGI. Trimming left V 6 bases short and J 1 base short, with 16 bases between. The CDR3 consists of 15 residues. Written as DNA, the CDR3 is TGTGCCAGCAGCATCGGGACGAAGGTATCCTACGAGCAGTACTTC. It specifies CASSIGTKVSYEQYF.

V and J are TRBV5-1 and TRBJ2-2, with D maybe TRBD1 (6 bases). Trimming took off 6 bases at V and 2 bases at J, with 11 bases between the two ends. The CDR3 is 14 amino acids. The germline CDR1 and CDR2 sequences are SGHRS and YFSETQ. CDR3: CASTATGNTGELFF. DNA for the CDR3: TGCGCCAGCACAGCGACAGGTAACACCGGGGAGCTGTTTTTT.

The chain has TRBV6-5 and TRBJ1-2; D is possibly TRBD1 (6 bases). The CDR3 covers 12 residues. CDR1 is MNHEY and CDR2 is SVGAGI in the germline V gene. Trimming stripped 5 bases from V and 8 bases from J, with 12 bases between. CDR3 amino acids: CASSGGGGGYTF. The DNA of the CDR3 is TGTGCCAGCAGTGGGGGCGGAGGGGGCTACACCTTC.

The V and J genes are TRBV7-9 and TRBJ1-2; D is perhaps TRBD1 (5 bases). Germline assignment: CDR1 SEHNR and CDR2 FQNEAQ (reference sequence). The CDR3 has 15 amino acids. V was shortened by 5 bases and J by 2 bases, with 15 bases between the two germline ends. CDR3 loop: CASSTGTGKNYGYTF. The CDR3 DNA follows: TGTGCCAGCAGCACCGGGACGGGGAAGAACTATGGCTACACCTTC.

In nucleotides, the CDR3 is TGTGCCAGCAGCTTGTCAGGGGGCACTGAAGCTTTCTTT. Translation gives CASSLSGGTEAFF. This sequence joins TRBV5-4 and TRBJ1-1; 7 bases fit TRBD1. Germline V gives CDR1 SGHNT, CDR2 YYREEE (reference sequence). J gave up 4 bases and V 1 base, and 1 base lay outside the gene matches. There are 13 residues in the CDR3.

The chain is built from TRBV15 and TRBJ1-1; tentatively, D is TRBD1 (5 bases). The germline CDR1 and CDR2 sequences are LNHNV and YYDKDF (reference sequence). The V end was cut by 0 bases, the J end by 7 bases, with 12 bases between. The CDR3 has 14 residues. The CDR3 sequence is CATSRDQGGSEAFF. DNA of the CDR3: TGTGCCACCAGCAGAGATCAGGGCGGTAGTGAAGCTTTCTTT.

This clone was counted between two and nine times. V usage is TRBV5-1 and J usage is TRBJ1-2, with TRBD1 identical over 8 bases. The CDR3 consists of 14 residues. The trim removed 4 bases at V and 2 bases at J, leaving 4 bases unmatched. Germline assignment: CDR1 SGHRS and CDR2 YFSETQ. The CDR3 DNA follows: TGCGCCAGCAGCCTCACAGGGGGGAACTATGGCTACACCTTC. It encodes CASSLTGGNYGYTF.

CDR3 sequence reads: CASTARGEVRKNIQYF. CDR3 DNA sequence: TGTGCCAGCACAGCTAGGGGCGAAGTGAGGAAAAACATTCAGTACTTC. The V call is TRBV2, the J call TRBJ2-4; D may be TRBD1 (5 bases). This CDR3 comprises 16 residues. Trimming shortened V by 7 bases and J by 4 bases, and 20 bases separated the two germline ends. Germline values: CDR1 SNHLY, CDR2 FYNNEI. Full variable domain (outside the CDR3, taken from reference TRBV2 and TRBJ2-4): EPEVTQTPSHQVTQMGQEVILRCVPISNHLYFYWYRQILGQKVEFLVSFYNNEISEKSEIFDDQFSVERPDGSNFTLKIRSTKLEDSAMYFCASTARGEVRKNIQYFGAGTRLSVL.

The chain links TRBV5-4 to TRBJ2-7; 10 positions match TRBD1. Germline CDR1 is SGHNT and CDR2 is YYREEE (reference sequence). The junction had 5 bases not matched to a gene; V was cut back by 3 bases and J by 5 bases. The CDR3 loop spans 14 amino acids. The CDR3 here is CASSSGQGVHEQYF. The CDR3 DNA reads as TGTGCCAGCAGCTCCGGACAGGGGGTCCACGAGCAGTACTTC.

About this clone: The junction shows a germline mismatch at one end, possibly a read error. The chain couples TRBV19 to TRBJ2-1; maybe TRBD1 (6 bases). Per germline, CDR1 LNHDA and CDR2 SQIVND (reference sequence). CDR3 size: 10 residues. Here the CDR3 reads CASSRQGLIF. The CDR3 DNA sequence: TGTGCCAGTAGTAGGCAGGGGTTGATCTTC.

With respect to this clone: An end of the junction differs from the germline gene, which may be a read error. V usage is TRBV7-7 and J usage is TRBJ2-1; D is tentatively TRBD1 or TRBD2 (6 bases each). Germline assignment: CDR1 SSHAT and CDR2 FNYEAQ (reference sequence). This CDR3 spans 16 amino acids. The CDR3 is CASSLSWGANSNEQFF. CDR3 coding DNA: TGTGCTAGCAGCTTATCCTGGGGGGCCAATTCCAATGAGCAGTTCTTC.

The table lists this clone with a few counts. V and J are TRBV19 and TRBJ2-3; 7 bases map to TRBD2. This CDR3 is built from 14 residues. Trimming cost V 5 bases and J 2 bases; bases outside gene matches: 4. In germline, CDR1 is LNHDA, CDR2 SQIVND (reference sequence). The CDR3 sequence: CASSVGGSTDTQYF. For the CDR3, the DNA is TGTGCCAGTAGTGTGGGGGGGTCCACAGATACGCAGTATTTT.

This clone was seen just once. The chain uses TRBV7-2 and TRBJ2-7; TRBD1 might be the D (7 bases). From germline, CDR1 is SGHTA and CDR2 FQGNSA. The CDR3 is 16 amino acids. With 3 bases removed from V and 4 bases from J, the gap between germline ends came to 19 bases. CDR3 sequence: CASSFPPRGVQYEQYF. In nucleotides, the CDR3 is TGTGCCAGCAGCTTTCCCCCCAGGGGGGTACAATACGAGCAGTACTTC.

The CDR3 sequence is CASSLHPGNTEAFF. CDR3 in DNA: TGTGCCAGCAGCTTACACCCGGGGAACACTGAAGCTTTCTTT. V and J are TRBV5-5 and TRBJ1-1; D unclear. Trimming stripped 2 bases from V and 1 base from J, with 9 bases between. The CDR3 length is 14 residues. Per the germline V gene, CDR1 is SGHKS and CDR2 is YYEKEE (reference sequence).

The chain has TRBV18 and TRBJ1-1; 7 nucleotides agree with TRBD1. The germline CDR1 and CDR2 sequences are KGHSH and LQKENI. There are 15 residues in the CDR3. Trimming removed 4 bases from V and 3 bases from J; junction bases left unmatched: 8. Written as DNA, the CDR3 is TGTGCCAGCTCACAGGGACAGCTGGAGTACACTGAAGCTTTCTTT. Amino acid sequence: CASSQGQLEYTEAFF.

The rearrangement joins TRBV21-1 to TRBJ1-2. TRBV21-1 has pseudogene status. The CDR3 is 17 amino acids. This chain's CDR3 is CASPPGGGARSRYGYTF. The CDR3, as DNA: TGTGCCAGCCCCCCGGGGGGGGGCGCGCGGTCACGATATGGCTACACCTTC.

The V call is TRBV7-6, the J call TRBJ1-5, with unresolved D. This CDR3 is built from 13 residues. Trimming pared 0 bases from V and 11 bases from J, leaving 11 bases between. CDR1 is SGHVS, CDR2 FNYEAQ, per germline. CDR3: CASSLAEPGAQHF. Written as DNA, the CDR3 is TGTGCCAGCAGCTTAGCCGAACCAGGAGCCCAGCATTTT.

The chain recombines TRBV6-6 with TRBJ1-5; 8 nucleotides line up with TRBD1. After removal of 2 bases from V and 4 bases from J, the junction contained 7 bases not matched to a gene. Germline CDR1 is MNHNY and CDR2 is SVGAGI (reference sequence). CDR3 length equals 16 residues. The CDR3 here is CASSYPARGLNQPQHF. CDR3 coding DNA: TGTGCCAGCAGTTACCCGGCCAGGGGGCTTAATCAGCCCCAGCATTTT.

This clone was detected only a few times. The CDR3 coding sequence is TGTGCCAGCAGCTTAAACAGGGGATCGGGCACCATATATTTT. It specifies CASSLNRGSGTIYF. This chain links TRBV7-2 with TRBJ1-3; 7 nucleotides match TRBD1. Germline-derived CDR1 and CDR2 are SGHTA and FQGNSA. J gave up 9 bases and V 2 bases, and 7 bases lay outside the gene matches. CDR3 length: 14 amino acids.

The chain uses TRBV7-2 and TRBJ1-2; TRBD1 might be the D (5 bases). V lost 4 bases, J lost 4 bases, and 7 bases lay in between. This CDR3 contains 12 residues. In germline, CDR1 is SGHTA, CDR2 FQGNSA. CDR3 protein: CASSSTGYGYTF. The CDR3 DNA reads as TGTGCCAGCAGCTCTACAGGCTATGGCTACACCTTC.

The CDR3 nucleotides are TGTGCCAGCAGCGGACCAGACCGGATGGGCAAAAACATTCAGTACTTC. It codes for CASSGPDRMGKNIQYF. This chain links TRBV11-3 with TRBJ2-4, with D uncertain. V dropped 5 bases and J dropped 3 bases, with 17 bases sitting between them. Germline loops: CDR1 SGHNT, CDR2 YENEEA. The CDR3 runs 16 residues.

The rearrangement links TRBV29-1 to TRBJ2-1, with D possibly being TRBD2 (5 bases). Germline V gene lookup returns CDR1 SQVTM and CDR2 ANQGSEA. The V gene lost 1 base and the J gene lost 1 base, with 14 bases spanning the gap. This CDR3 comprises 16 residues. CDR3 region: CSVEAWEPGSYNEQFF. The CDR3 region has the DNA TGCAGCGTTGAAGCCTGGGAACCGGGATCCTACAATGAGCAGTTCTTC.

The chain joins TRBV5-8 to TRBJ1-1; D unresolved. The germline gives CDR1 SGHTS, CDR2 YDEGEE. CDR3 size: 11 residues. The ends were cut back, 4 bases at V and 6 bases at J, with 7 bases in the middle. The CDR3 loop is CASSRTAEAFF. CDR3 DNA sequence: TGTGCCAGCAGCCGAACGGCTGAAGCTTTCTTT. The whole variable domain, remainder taken from reference TRBV5-8 and TRBJ1-1, is EAGVTQSPTHLIKTRGQQATLRCSPISGHTSVYWYQQALGLGLQFLLWYDEGEERNRGNFPPRFSGRQFPNYSSELNVNALELEDSALYLCASSRTAEAFFGQGTRLTVV.